This is a list of T cell receptor beta chains from one sample in a study of cytotoxic CD8 clonotypes in ibrutinib-treated CLL. Only in-frame clones appear in the TCRdb table, and some are missing; sequencing was by immunoSEQ multiplex PCR. This sample carries just over 200,000 clones, 75% to 85% of them seen once, and the ten largest clones take 11%. This sample comprised PBMCs, obtained after 12 months of ibrutinib treatment. Source of these receptors: a human donor with chronic lymphocytic leukemia. CDR3s include the opening cysteine and the closing phenylalanine or tryptophan. D genes are given only for firm matches. A clone size is listed for some rows: how often the clone was seen (once, few, many), or a class if it is expanded.

cdr3_nt cdr3_aa d_call clone_size j_call v_call
TGCGCCAGCAGCCAAGATCGGGCTAGCGGGGAGCAGTTCTTC CASSQDRASGEQFF TRBD2 NA TRBJ2-1 TRBV4-1
TGCGCCAGCAGCTTGTCGGGCGGGAGCGTCGACACCGGGGAGCTGTTTTTT CASSLSGGSVDTGELFF TRBD2 NA TRBJ2-2 TRBV5-1
TGTGCCACCAGCAGAGATAGTGGGAGTAGCCCCTATTACGAGCAGTACTTC CATSRDSGSSPYYEQYF NA NA TRBJ2-7 TRBV15
TGTGCCAGCAGCGTTTTGCCAGACTACAATGAGCAGTTCTTC CASSVLPDYNEQFF NA few TRBJ2-1 TRBV9
TGTGCCAGCTCACCGGGACTAGCGGGAGGGAAAGAGACCCAGTACTTC CASSPGLAGGKETQYF TRBD2 once TRBJ2-5 TRBV18
TGTGCCAGCAGTGTACTCACGGGAGGGAATGAGCAGTTCTTC CASSVLTGGNEQFF TRBD2 NA TRBJ2-1 TRBV7-9
TGTGCCAGTAGTATCGCTAGCGGGGGGGACAATGAGCAGTTCTTC CASSIASGGDNEQFF TRBD2 NA TRBJ2-1 TRBV19
TGCGCCAGCAGCACTGGGACAGCCAAGGCGGCCGGGGAGCTGTTTTTT CASSTGTAKAAGELFF TRBD1 NA TRBJ2-2 TRBV5-1
TGTGCCAGCAGTCCGGGTCATGGGGCTTTCTTT CASSPGHGAFF NA NA TRBJ1-1 TRBV2
TGTGCCAGCAGCCAAGAAACAGGGGGCTTTCAGCCCCAGCATTTT CASSQETGGFQPQHF TRBD1 once TRBJ1-5 TRBV4-2
TGTGCCAGCAGCTTAAGACTAGCGGCGGGGGCCGGGGAGCTGTTTTTT CASSLRLAAGAGELFF TRBD2 NA TRBJ2-2 TRBV11-2
TGTGCCAGCAGGGTACAGGGGGGGCGCACAGATACGCAGTATTTT CASRVQGGRTDTQYF NA NA TRBJ2-3 TRBV7-2
TGCGCCAGCAGCCAAGTCCCCGGAATTGAGGAGACCCAGTACTTC CASSQVPGIEETQYF NA NA TRBJ2-5 TRBV4-1
TGTGCCAGCAGCGAGGGACAGATTAACACCGGGGAGCTGTTTTTT CASSEGQINTGELFF TRBD1 NA TRBJ2-2 TRBV2
TGTGCCAGCAGTGAACTGGTAACGAACACTGAAGCTTTCTTT CASSELVTNTEAFF NA NA TRBJ1-1 TRBV2
TGTGCCAGCAGCCAAGAATGGAGGACTAGCGACGGCGCAGATACGCAGTATTTT CASSQEWRTSDGADTQYF TRBD2 NA TRBJ2-3 TRBV4-2
TGTGCCAGCGGCAAGTCCGCGGATAGCAATCAGCCCCAGCATTTT CASGKSADSNQPQHF NA NA TRBJ1-5 TRBV28
TGTGCCAGCAGCTTGGGGACAGGGCAGTCAGAAGCTTTCTTT CASSLGTGQSEAFF TRBD1 NA TRBJ1-1 TRBV5-8
TGTGCCACCAACCCACCCGCCGACAGGCACCCCCCTCTAAGCATTCAGTACTTC CATNPPADRHPPLSIQYF NA NA TRBJ2-4 TRBV15
TGTGCCAGCAGTCCTCGACAGGGAAGGGGAGGAGATACGCAGTATTTT CASSPRQGRGGDTQYF NA NA TRBJ2-3 TRBV28
TGTGCCAGCAGTGCCTCAACCAACACCGGGGAGCTGTTTTTT CASSASTNTGELFF NA few TRBJ2-2 TRBV6-1
TGTGCCAGCGGGCCAGGGCAAGGCTTTTACAATGAGCAGTTCTTC CASGPGQGFYNEQFF NA NA TRBJ2-1 TRBV9
TGCGCCAGCAGCCCATCAGACAGTCCTACCTACGAGCAGTACTTC CASSPSDSPTYEQYF NA NA TRBJ2-7 TRBV4-1
TGTGCCAGCAGTGTTGTTGACTACACAGATACGCAGTATTTT CASSVVDYTDTQYF NA few TRBJ2-3 TRBV2
TGCGCCAGCAGCCTCCAAGGGGCTAGCGGGAGACACGAGCAGTACTTC CASSLQGASGRHEQYF TRBD2 NA TRBJ2-7 TRBV4-1
TGTGCCAGCAGAACCGACATTCAGCCCCAGCATTTT CASRTDIQPQHF NA NA TRBJ1-5 TRBV28
TGTGCCTGGAGTTTGACGGGAATCACTGAAGCTTTCTTT CAWSLTGITEAFF NA once TRBJ1-1 TRBV30
TGTGCCAGCAGCCGTGACAGGGAGTTCTACGAGCAGTACTTC CASSRDREFYEQYF TRBD1 few TRBJ2-7 TRBV6-1
TGTGCCAGCATGGGAGATAACACCGGGGAGCTGTTTTTT CASMGDNTGELFF NA NA TRBJ2-2 TRBV5-4
TGTGCCAGCAGTCACCGGGGTACAAACACTGAAGCTTTCTTT CASSHRGTNTEAFF NA large TRBJ1-1 TRBV13
TGCAGTGCTAGCATTACTGAGCAGTTCTTC CSASITEQFF NA NA TRBJ2-1 TRBV20-1
TGCGCCAGCAGCCCAGGACTAGCGGACAATGAGCAGTTCTTC CASSPGLADNEQFF TRBD2 NA TRBJ2-1 TRBV5-1
TGTGCCAGCAGCCCCGGACTAGCGGGAAACACAGATACGCAGTATTTT CASSPGLAGNTDTQYF TRBD2 NA TRBJ2-3 TRBV7-9
TGCAGCGTCGAAGGTGTCTCTGGGGCCAACGTCCTGACTTTC CSVEGVSGANVLTF NA NA TRBJ2-6 TRBV29-1
TGTGCCATCAGTGAGTCTCCGTACCCTGGGACAGGGTCTAATGAGCAGTTCTTC CAISESPYPGTGSNEQFF TRBD1 NA TRBJ2-1 TRBV10-3
TGTGCCATCAGTGAAGCAGGGGTGGGCTTTCCGGCTTTCTTT CAISEAGVGFPAFF NA NA TRBJ1-1 TRBV10-3
TGTGCCAGTACCCATATACAGGGAGGGAATCTGTTTTTT CASTHIQGGNLFF NA few TRBJ2-2 TRBV19
TGTGCCAGCAGCCTCGGGGGGTTCTATGGCTACACCTTC CASSLGGFYGYTF NA NA TRBJ1-2 TRBV11-2
TGCGCCAGCAGCCAACCGGACAGGGAGTACGGCTACACCTTC CASSQPDREYGYTF TRBD1 NA TRBJ1-2 TRBV4-1
TGTGCCAGCAGTTCTGGACTAGCCGGGTCCAATGAGCAGTTCTTC CASSSGLAGSNEQFF TRBD2 NA TRBJ2-1 TRBV6-6
TGTGCCAGCAGCTGGGGGGGACACGAGCAGTACTTC CASSWGGHEQYF TRBD2 NA TRBJ2-7 TRBV7-2